The source of this T cell receptor beta chain is a study of vaccination and CD4 T cells after COVID-19 (dated by TCRdb to the early 2020s). For the study in its entirety: In the convalescent cohort there were six males and four females, among whom were two Hispanic individuals, seven Caucasians, two Asians and one multiracial person. Post-COVID blood samples were collected from convalescent patients a median of approximately 100 days after diagnosis, with a range of about 35 to 161 days. The cultures were stimulated with overlapping spike peptide pools from SARS-CoV-2 and from the common cold coronaviruses HCoV-NL63, HCoV-OC43 and HCoV-229E. As controls, cultures received a CEFX viral epitope pool (the positive control), an HIV-1 Nef peptide pool (the negative control), or no peptide at all. The time from the second vaccine dose to post-vaccine blood sampling had a median of roughly 79 days and ranged from about 14 to 250 days. Participants received two doses of either the Pfizer-BioNTech BNT162b2 vaccine (n=8) or the Moderna mRNA-1273 vaccine (n=2). The spike-specific CD4+ TCR repertoire was compared before and after mRNA vaccination in approximately 9 COVID-19 convalescent patients and 4 infection-naive healthy vaccine recipients. At the TCR clonotype level, an earlier paper using these donors assessed memory CD4+ T cell crossreactivity between SARS-CoV-2 and common cold coronavirus spike proteins. On the study overall, not on this receptor specifically: The study included relatively few convalescent patients and did not analyze early timepoints after natural infection. Of the vaccine-specific clones in convalescent patients, 304 of 307, or nearly all, reacted only to SARS-CoV-2 spike and did not cross-react with common cold coronaviruses. Among convalescent patients, a median around 89% of the SARS-CoV-2-reactive clones seen after vaccination appeared only after vaccination, which suggests priming specific to the vaccine. Although the median number of SARS-CoV-2-reactive clonotypes went up from more than 20 after infection to 38 after vaccination, the increase was not significant.

The treatment or condition label, read with the paper, signifies: approximately nine-day PBMC culture with coronavirus spike peptide pools or control peptides (ViraFEST assay). CD4+ T cells from unexposed donors were collected before the COVID-19 pandemic (2011-2018). The study used the ViraFEST assay, which expanded antigen-specific T cells with peptide pools and then identified expanded clonotypes by TCR sequencing. PBMCs were cultured at roughly 2 million per well in IMDM supplemented with approximately 5% human AB serum and 10 IU/ml IL-2, with approximately 9.5 ug/ml peptide pools added. On days 3 and 7, half of the culture medium was replaced with fresh IL-2-containing medium. CD4+ T cells were isolated after roughly 9 days of culture through negative selection using the EasySep CD4+ T cell isolation kit. As cell numbers permitted, CD4+ T cells from unexposed donors were tested for reactivity to SARS-CoV-2 S and N and to four common cold coronavirus spike pools. PBMCs were separated from whole blood using Ficoll-Paque Plus gradient centrifugation and then either used fresh or cryopreserved at -140C. Culture conditions were generally each tested in triplicate wells. The leukapheresis product used for the unexposed donors was purchased from a commercial source.

The CDR3, cysteine through phenylalanine, is 16 amino acids long. Here the CDR3 DNA is all that survives: 48 bases in frame from base 1. At the junction V is shortened by 10 bases and J by 2 bases; bases outside the gene matches: 14. The germline V gene (reference sequence) specifies WNHNN as CDR1 and SYGVQD as CDR2. Library generation was performed with PCR. At the Johns Hopkins FTIC core, DNA from the cultured CD4+ T cells underwent TCR sequencing with the Oncomine TCR Beta short-read assay. The QIAamp micro DNA kit was used to extract genomic DNA from the cultured CD4+ T cells. The Oncomine TCR Beta libraries from cultured CD4+ T cells were pooled using unique dual indexes and then sequenced on an Illumina iSeq 100. The paper's data handling went like this. Non-productive sequences were filtered out, and CDR3s that did not start with C, did not end with F or W, or were shorter than 7 amino acids were discarded. The MANAFEST web application was used to identify antigen-specific clonotypes by comparing peptide-stimulated wells against reference wells and other culture wells. Positive clones required FDR below 0.05, an odds ratio above 5, and productive frequency above 0.1% in at least two of three replicate wells. Clonotypes that were significantly expanded in both SARS-CoV-2 spike wells and at least one common cold coronavirus spike condition were defined as cross-reactive. Using R version 3.6.1, CDR3 homology was evaluated through Levenshtein distances (stringdist) along with unrooted phylogenetic trees (ape). The public reads were run again by TCRdb, first through fastp at Q25 and then through MiXCR, and only productive beta chains were kept. One record per CDR3 amino acid sequence lists the most common genes and DNA. For this entry, the V and J calls and clone size follow TCRdb and not the study's own pipeline. This sample comprises 7,500 to 9,500 distinct CDR3 sequences, roughly 42% of them detected only once. The ten largest account for approximately 11% of the sample.

This clonotype was counted a few times. Its binding antigen is unknown. No base qualities exist here, and no much larger clone lies one base off it. This TCR came from a human donor in good health. The sequenced material came from CD4+ T cells from blood, cultured in vitro. Recombination linked TRBV10-1 to TRBJ1-5; 7 junctional bases match TRBD1. The DNA sequence follows: TGCGCCACCAAAGAGGGGGCCTCGTGTGGCAATCAGCCCCAGCATTTT. Its protein is CATKEGASCGNQPQHF.